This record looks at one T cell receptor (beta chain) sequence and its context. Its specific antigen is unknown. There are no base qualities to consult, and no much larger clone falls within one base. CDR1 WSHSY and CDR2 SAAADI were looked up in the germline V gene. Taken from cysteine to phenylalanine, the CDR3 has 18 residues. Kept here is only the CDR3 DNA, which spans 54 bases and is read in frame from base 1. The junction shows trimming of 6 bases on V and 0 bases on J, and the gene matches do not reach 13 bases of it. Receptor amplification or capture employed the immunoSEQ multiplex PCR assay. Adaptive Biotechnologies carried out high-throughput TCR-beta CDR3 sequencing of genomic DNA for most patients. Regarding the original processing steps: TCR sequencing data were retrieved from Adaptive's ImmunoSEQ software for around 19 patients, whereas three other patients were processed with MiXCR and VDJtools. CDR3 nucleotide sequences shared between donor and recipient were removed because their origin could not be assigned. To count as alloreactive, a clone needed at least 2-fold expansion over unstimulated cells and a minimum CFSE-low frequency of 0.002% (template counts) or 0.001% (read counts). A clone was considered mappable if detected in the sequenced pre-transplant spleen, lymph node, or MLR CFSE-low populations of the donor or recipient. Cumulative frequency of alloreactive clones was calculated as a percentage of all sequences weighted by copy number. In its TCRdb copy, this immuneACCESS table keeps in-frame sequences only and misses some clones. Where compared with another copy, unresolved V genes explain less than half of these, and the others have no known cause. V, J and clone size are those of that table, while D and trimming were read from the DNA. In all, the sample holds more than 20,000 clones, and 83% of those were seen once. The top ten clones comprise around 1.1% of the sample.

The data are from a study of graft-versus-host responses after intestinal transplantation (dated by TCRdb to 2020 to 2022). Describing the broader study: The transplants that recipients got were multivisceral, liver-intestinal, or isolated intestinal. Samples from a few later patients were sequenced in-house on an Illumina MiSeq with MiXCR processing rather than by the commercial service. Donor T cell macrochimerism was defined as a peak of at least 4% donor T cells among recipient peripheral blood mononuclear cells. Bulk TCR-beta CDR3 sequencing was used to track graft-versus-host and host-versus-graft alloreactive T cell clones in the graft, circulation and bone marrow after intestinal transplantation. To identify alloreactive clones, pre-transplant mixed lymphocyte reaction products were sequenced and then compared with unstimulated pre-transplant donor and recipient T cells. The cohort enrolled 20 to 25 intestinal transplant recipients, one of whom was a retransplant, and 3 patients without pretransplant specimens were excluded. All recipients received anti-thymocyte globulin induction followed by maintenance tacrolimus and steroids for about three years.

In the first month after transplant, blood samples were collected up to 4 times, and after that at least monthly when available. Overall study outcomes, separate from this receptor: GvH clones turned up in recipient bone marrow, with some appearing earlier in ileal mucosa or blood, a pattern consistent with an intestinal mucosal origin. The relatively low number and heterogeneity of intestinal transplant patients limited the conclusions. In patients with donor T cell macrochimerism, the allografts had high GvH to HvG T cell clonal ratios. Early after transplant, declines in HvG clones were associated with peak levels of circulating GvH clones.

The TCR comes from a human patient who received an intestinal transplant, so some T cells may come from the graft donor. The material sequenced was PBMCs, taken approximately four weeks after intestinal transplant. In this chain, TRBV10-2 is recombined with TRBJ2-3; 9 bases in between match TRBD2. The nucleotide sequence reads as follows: TGCGCCAGCAGAGCGGGAGGAGGACTAGCGTCAAGCACAGATACGCAGTATTTT. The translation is CASRAGGGLASSTDTQYF.